Listed here are 27 T cell receptor beta chains from one sample, sequenced in a study of T cells in Graves' hyperthyroidism and ophthalmopathy. The TCR beta CDR3 regions underwent amplification using RNA transcripts as the source. HTBI primers were the set used in a first-round RT-PCR of the TCR CDR3. One entry per CDR3 protein results from TCRdb running MiXCR on the multiplex PCR reads. This repertoire shows roughly 290,000 distinct CDR3 sequences, over 15% found once; its top ten account for approximately 60%. Sequencing used blood. These receptor sequences come from a woman aged 55-69 years with Graves' ophthalmopathy.

This clonotype was counted many times. The chain combines TRBV5-1 with TRBJ2-3; TRBD2 matches 10 bases. This CDR3 region has 16 residues. The V gene's germline CDR1 is SGHRS and CDR2 YFSETQ. Unmatched junction bases numbered 7, after V lost 4 bases and J lost 2 bases. CDR3 protein: CASSRGLAEYTDTQYF. The CDR3 bases are TGCGCCAGCAGCCGAGGACTAGCGGAGTACACAGATACGCAGTATTTT.

The chain is built from TRBV14 and TRBJ1-1; the D gene is possibly TRBD1 (5 bases). The CDR3 spans 14 residues. Germline V gene lookup returns CDR1 SGHDN and CDR2 FVKESK. V was trimmed by 7 bases and J by 1 base, leaving 13 bases between them. The CDR3 DNA is TGTGCCAGCACCTCGATTGGGGCGAACACTGAAGCTTTCTTT. Translating gives CASTSIGANTEAFF.

This clonotype was recorded many times. This chain links TRBV20-1 with TRBJ2-7; 15 nucleotides align to TRBD2. This CDR3 is built from 17 residues. In germline, CDR1 is DFQATT, CDR2 SNEGSKA (reference sequence). V lost 3 bases, J lost 4 bases, and 10 bases stayed unmatched. The CDR3 spells CSASVGLAGGVVYEQYF. For the CDR3, the DNA is TGCAGTGCTAGTGTGGGACTAGCGGGAGGAGTCGTTTACGAGCAGTACTTC.

This clonotype has a handful of counts. V and J are TRBV20-1 and TRBJ2-5, with D possibly TRBD2 on 5 matching bases. Germline V lookup: CDR1 DFQATT, CDR2 SNEGSKA (reference sequence). The CDR3 contains 17 residues. Trimming left V 4 bases short and J 0 bases short, with 21 bases between. The CDR3 region is CSATPGRRGKDQETQYF. In DNA form, the CDR3 reads TGCAGTGCTACCCCCGGCCGTCGGGGAAAGGACCAAGAGACCCAGTACTTC.

In its sample, this clonotype was seen many times. The chain recombines TRBV12-3 or TRBV12-4 with TRBJ2-2; D possibly corresponds to TRBD2 (5 bases). This CDR3 is 15 amino acids long. Trimming took off 2 bases at V and 5 bases at J, with 12 bases between the two ends. CDR3: CASSLTAGLTGELFF. As DNA, the CDR3 is TGTGCCAGCAGTTTAACGGCGGGTCTGACCGGGGAGCTGTTTTTT.

There are many counts of this clonotype. The chain uses TRBV5-1 and TRBJ2-3; 9 nucleotides match TRBD1. In germline, CDR1 is SGHRS, CDR2 YFSETQ. The junction had 8 bases not matched to a gene; V was cut back by 7 bases and J by 2 bases. The CDR3 contains 15 residues. Here the CDR3 reads CASRPGQGFTDTQYF. The CDR3, as DNA: TGCGCCAGCCGACCGGGACAGGGATTCACAGATACGCAGTATTTT. Drawing the rest from reference TRBV5-1 and TRBJ2-3, the complete variable domain is KAGVTQTPRYLIKTRGQQVTLSCSPISGHRSVSWYQQTPGQGLQFLFEYFSETQRNKGNFPGRFSGRQFSNSRSEMNVSTLELGDSALYLCASRPGQGFTDTQYFGPGTRLTVL.

Concerning this clonotype itself: A much more abundant neighbour one base away suggests this may be a read error. This sequence joins TRBV12-3 or TRBV12-4 and TRBJ1-6; the D gene is possibly TRBD1 (5 bases). The CDR3 length is 14 residues. The CDR3 sequence is CASTLGAGNSPPHF. The CDR3 nucleotides are TGTGCCAGCACCCTCGGGGCCGGTAATTCACCCCCCCACTTT.

In this sample, this clonotype turned up a few times. The rearrangement links TRBV5-1 to TRBJ2-3; 8 positions match TRBD1. With 0 bases clipped from V and 14 bases from J, the junction kept 11 bases outside the gene matches. The CDR3 extends over 14 amino acids. The germline CDR1 and CDR2 sequences are SGHRS and YFSETQ. CDR3 in amino acids: CASSLAAGGPFGYF. In DNA form, the CDR3 reads TGCGCCAGCAGCTTGGCGGCAGGGGGCCCATTCGGGTATTTT.

This clonotype was observed many times. This chain joins TRBV29-1 and TRBJ1-1; D remains unclear. This CDR3 contains 13 residues. The germline V gene has CDR1 SQVTM and CDR2 ANQGSEA. V gave up 3 bases and J gave up 1 base, with 9 bases separating them. The chain's CDR3 is CSVEWSKNTEAFF. CDR3 nucleotide sequence: TGCAGCGTTGAGTGGAGCAAGAACACTGAAGCTTTCTTT. Based on the CDR3 plus reference TRBV29-1 and TRBJ1-1, the full variable domain is SAVISQKPSRDICQRGTSLTIQCQVDSQVTMMFWYRQQPGQSLTLIATANQGSEATYESGFVIDKFPISRPNLTFSTLTVSNMSPEDSSIYLCSVEWSKNTEAFFGQGTRLTVV.

This clonotype has a handful of counts. The CDR3 is CSVQAGGFETQYF. The CDR3 nucleotides read TGCAGTGTCCAGGCAGGGGGCTTTGAAACGCAGTATTTT. The rearrangement uses TRBV20-1 and TRBJ2-3; 8 nucleotides match TRBD1. The CDR3 covers 13 residues. Germline V lookup: CDR1 DFQATT, CDR2 SNEGSKA (reference sequence). Trimming removed 7 bases from V and 9 bases from J; junction bases left unmatched: 12.

This clonotype was seen a few times. V usage is TRBV5-1 and J usage is TRBJ2-3; 8 bases align to TRBD1. Germline CDR1 and CDR2: SGHRS and YFSETQ. CDR3 length: 14 residues. In DNA form, the CDR3 reads TGCGCTAGCCGAGCTTCGGACAGGGACAATACGCAGTATTTT. This translates into CASRASDRDNTQYF.

Concerning this clonotype: A single base separates this from a much larger clone, so it may be a read error. No conserved phenylalanine or tryptophan is present at the end of the CDR3, so a read error is the likely explanation. The CDR3 spells CSARQGAFGYTL. Here the CDR3 DNA reads TGCAGCGCCAGACAGGGGGCGTTTGGCTACACCCTC. The chain has TRBV29-1 and TRBJ1-2; TRBD1 agrees at 10 bases. Trimming took 7 bases from V and 7 from J; bases not matched to a gene: 6. CDR1 is SQVTM and CDR2 is ANQGSEA in the germline V gene. This CDR3 spans 12 amino acids.

The chain recombines TRBV29-1 with TRBJ2-7; 8 nucleotides agree with TRBD1. Losses at the gene ends were 4 bases for V and 2 bases for J; bases not matched to a gene: 7. The CDR3 is made up of 14 amino acids. Germline CDR1 SQVTM, CDR2 ANQGSEA. This CDR3 is CSVVRTGKPYEQYF. CDR3 nucleotides: TGCAGCGTTGTCAGGACAGGGAAACCCTACGAGCAGTACTTC.

This clonotype was counted between two and nine times. V gene TRBV6-1 combines with J gene TRBJ1-5; D gene ambiguous. V lost 7 bases to trimming and J lost 0 bases, with 13 bases between them. The CDR3 runs 15 residues. Germline V lookup: CDR1 MNHNS, CDR2 SASEGT. The CDR3 protein is CASMTDHYSNQPQHF. CDR3 nucleotide sequence: TGTGCCAGCATGACGGACCATTATAGCAATCAGCCCCAGCATTTT.

To note about this clonotype: This may be a read error: a much more frequent sequence differs by one nucleotide. This chain links TRBV7-2 with TRBJ1-1; D not resolved. The CDR3 length is 15 residues. Germline values: CDR1 SGHTA, CDR2 FQGNSA. CDR3 DNA: TGTGCCAGCAGCCCAATGGGAGCGACGGAGACTGAAGCTCTCTTT. Amino acid sequence: CASSPMGATETEALF.

V gene TRBV4-3 combines with J gene TRBJ1-4; TRBD1 agrees at 7 bases. From germline, CDR1 is LGHNA and CDR2 YSLEER. V lost 2 bases to trimming and J lost 7 bases; unmatched junction nucleotides: 7. The CDR3 has 15 residues. The chain's CDR3 is CASSQNPGGSEKLFF. CDR3 nucleotide sequence: TGCGCCAGCAGCCAAAATCCAGGGGGTAGTGAAAAACTGTTTTTT.

This clonotype has a handful of counts. The J gene is TRBJ2-2, the V gene TRBV7-9; D is undetermined. There are 17 residues in the CDR3. Germline V gene lookup returns CDR1 SEHNR and CDR2 FQNEAQ (reference sequence). Trimming shortened V by 5 bases and J by 0 bases, and 16 bases separated the two germline ends. The CDR3 reads CASSTALPTTNTGELFF. CDR3 nucleotide sequence: TGTGCCAGCAGCACGGCCCTCCCCACCACGAACACCGGGGAGCTGTTTTTT.

This chain joins TRBV6-4 and TRBJ1-2; 8 positions match TRBD1. CDR3 size: 12 residues. The V and J ends lost 2 bases and 13 bases, in that order; junction bases with no gene match: 6. The germline CDR1 and CDR2 sequences are MRHNA and SNTAGT. CDR3 loop: CASSDTWTGLTF. CDR3 nucleotide sequence: TGTGCCAGCAGTGACACCTGGACAGGGCTCACCTTC.

V is TRBV20-1 and J is TRBJ2-5; TRBD2 might be the D (6 bases). The CDR3 has 14 amino acids. The V end was cut by 3 bases, the J end by 4 bases, with 15 bases between. The germline CDR1 and CDR2 sequences are DFQATT and SNEGSKA (reference sequence). The CDR3 DNA reads TGCAGTGCTAGTAGGACTACCCAGGGAGAGACCCAGTACTTC. It translates to CSASRTTQGETQYF.

As to this clonotype: A single base separates this from a much larger clone, so it may be a read error. The V and J genes are TRBV20-1 and TRBJ1-5, with a possible D match to TRBD1 (5 bases). This CDR3 is 14 amino acids long. Germline V gene lookup returns CDR1 DFQATT and CDR2 SNEGSKA (reference sequence). Here the CDR3 DNA reads TGCAGTGCCAAAGACAGCAATAGCAGTCAGCCCCAGCATTTT. Its translation: CSAKDSNSSQPQHF.

The rearrangement links TRBV6-2 or TRBV6-3 to TRBJ1-5; D uncertain. This CDR3 spans 13 amino acids. Germline V gene data show CDR1 as MNHEY and CDR2 as SVGEGT. Trimming took 0 bases from V and 9 from J, leaving 9 bases between them. The CDR3 bases are TGTGCCAGCAGTTACTCGTGGGAACCGCCCCAGCATTTT. Protein sequence: CASSYSWEPPQHF.

To note about this clonotype: A clone one base away is much larger, so this may be a read error. The chain joins TRBV28 to TRBJ2-1, with D hard to call. The V end was cut by 8 bases, the J end by 5 bases, with 13 bases between. The germline CDR1 and CDR2 sequences are MDHEN and SYDVKM. CDR3 length: 13 residues. CDR3 amino acids: CASGQSGNNEQFF. CDR3 DNA: TGTGCCAGCGGCCAGTCAGGAAACAATGAGCAGTTCTTC.

This clonotype was found many times. The chain combines TRBV29-1 with TRBJ2-5, with a weak D call TRBD1 (6 bases). This CDR3 contains 12 residues. Per the germline V gene, CDR1 is SQVTM and CDR2 is ANQGSEA. V was clipped by 5 bases and J by 4 bases, with 11 bases between them. CDR3 in DNA: TGCAGCGTTCAGCAGGGGATAGAGACCCAGTACTTC. It is translated as CSVQQGIETQYF.

The rearrangement links TRBV28 to TRBJ2-6; 7 bases agree with TRBD1. Looked up from germline, CDR1 is MDHEN and CDR2 is SYDVKM. This CDR3 is 16 amino acids long. With V trimmed by 6 bases and J by 1 base, 6 bases remained unmatched. The CDR3 DNA reads as TGTGCCAGCAGCGGCGACAGGGTGTCTGGGGCCAACGTCCTGACTTTC. Its translation is CASSGDRVSGANVLTF.

To note about this clonotype: A much bigger clone sits one base away, suggesting this may be a read error. The chain joins TRBV28 to TRBJ2-5; TRBD1 aligns across 7 bases. Germline lookup yields CDR1 MDHEN and CDR2 SYDVKM. J gave up 4 bases and V 4 bases, and 12 bases lay outside the gene matches. The CDR3 loop spans 16 amino acids. Here the CDR3 DNA reads TGTGCCAGCAGTTCAATGGGGCAGGGGGTCCTAGAGACCCAGTACTTC. This codes for CASSSMGQGVLETQYF.

This clonotype was seen a single time. V and J are TRBV7-4 and TRBJ2-1; perhaps TRBD2 as D (5 bases). Germline assignment: CDR1 SGHVT and CDR2 SQSDAQ. This CDR3 is 14 amino acids long. V was trimmed by 5 bases and J by 9 bases, leaving 17 bases between them. The CDR3 reads CASSPRIAKAEQFF. In DNA form, the CDR3 reads TGTGCCAGCAGCCCCCGTATAGCGAAGGCTGAGCAGTTCTTC.

This clonotype was picked up many times. The chain recombines TRBV20-1 with TRBJ1-2; no firm D call. V shed 6 bases and J shed 2 bases, with 7 bases lying between them. Germline CDR1 reads DFQATT; CDR2 reads SNEGSKA (reference sequence). The CDR3 contains 11 residues. CDR3 in amino acids: CSARHNYGYTF. CDR3 coding DNA: TGCAGTGCCCGGCACAACTATGGCTACACCTTC.